Sequencing of this T cell receptor beta chain was carried out in a study of naive and memory T cell subsets. The CDR3 contains 11 residues. Germline V CDR1 and CDR2: LNHDA, SQIVND (reference sequence). V was trimmed by 3 bases and J by 7 bases, leaving 3 bases between them. The table lists this clonotype with a few counts. An equimolar mix of two oligonucleotides served as the beta constant-region primer for TRBC1 and TRBC2. TCRdb re-called the UMI-ligation and nested PCR reads with MiXCR, one entry per CDR3 protein. Here the sample spans about 90,000 distinct CDR3 sequences, 6% to 7.5% being singletons.

The rearrangement uses TRBV19 and TRBJ1-4; no reliable D call. The source is a human donor in good health. Specimen: central memory CD4+ T cells from blood. The CDR3 here is CASSISEKLFF. The DNA of the CDR3 is TGTGCCAGTAGTATTTCTGAAAAACTGTTTTTT.